The clone carrying this TCR beta chain appeared once. Its antigen is not known. Combining a sample-barcoded 5' primer with a J-beta primer mix, a second PCR ran for roughly 6 to 11 cycles. Each cDNA molecule was tagged by a template-switch adaptor that had 12 random nucleotides. From the 5' RACE reads, TCRdb called clonotypes with MiXCR, one entry per CDR3 protein. The top ten hold 9.5% to 13% of the sample, which has approximately 900,000 distinct CDR3 sequences, about 29% seen once. This entry comes from a study of blood T cells in healthy people across ages. The V gene's germline CDR1 is DFQATT and CDR2 SNEGSKA (reference sequence). Unmatched junction bases numbered 10, after V lost 6 bases and J lost 2 bases. The CDR3 has 15 residues. Study-level findings and limits: Unknown donor CMV status possibly confounded expanded clonotype changes.

These data also formed part of another study, on T cells of mothers and their children.

The sample consisted of blood. This sequence originates from a woman between 40 and 50 years old in good health. V is TRBV20-1 and J is TRBJ1-5; 7 bases fit TRBD1. CDR3 protein: CSALTGADGNQPQHF. The CDR3 DNA reads as TGCAGTGCCCTAACAGGGGCTGATGGCAATCAGCCCCAGCATTTT.